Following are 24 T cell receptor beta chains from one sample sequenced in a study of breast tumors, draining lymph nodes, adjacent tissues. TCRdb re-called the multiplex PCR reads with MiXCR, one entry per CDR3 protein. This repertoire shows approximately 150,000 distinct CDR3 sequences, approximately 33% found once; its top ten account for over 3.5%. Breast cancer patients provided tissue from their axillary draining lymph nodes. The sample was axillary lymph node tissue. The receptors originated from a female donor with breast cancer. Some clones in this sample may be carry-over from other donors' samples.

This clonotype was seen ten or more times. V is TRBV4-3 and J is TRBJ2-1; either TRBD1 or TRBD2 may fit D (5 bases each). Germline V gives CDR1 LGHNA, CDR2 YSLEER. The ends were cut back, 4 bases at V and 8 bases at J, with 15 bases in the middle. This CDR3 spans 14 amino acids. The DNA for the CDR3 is TGCGCCAGCAGCCGGGGGACGACTCTCTATGAGCAGTTCTTC. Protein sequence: CASSRGTTLYEQFF.

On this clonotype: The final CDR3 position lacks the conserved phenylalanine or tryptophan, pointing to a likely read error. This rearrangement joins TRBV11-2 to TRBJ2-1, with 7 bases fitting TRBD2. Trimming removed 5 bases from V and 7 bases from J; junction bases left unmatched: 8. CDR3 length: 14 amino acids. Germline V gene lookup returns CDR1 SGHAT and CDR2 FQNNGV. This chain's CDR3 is CASSGGGRVNEQFL. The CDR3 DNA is TGTGCCAGCAGCGGGGGGGGTAGGGTAAATGAGCAGTTCCTC.

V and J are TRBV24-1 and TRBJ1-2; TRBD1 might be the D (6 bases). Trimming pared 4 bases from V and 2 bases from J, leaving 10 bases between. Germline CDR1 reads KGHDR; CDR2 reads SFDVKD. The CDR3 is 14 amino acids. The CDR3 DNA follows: TGTGCCACCAGTGACCCAACAGGGAACTATGGCTACACCTTC. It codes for CATSDPTGNYGYTF.

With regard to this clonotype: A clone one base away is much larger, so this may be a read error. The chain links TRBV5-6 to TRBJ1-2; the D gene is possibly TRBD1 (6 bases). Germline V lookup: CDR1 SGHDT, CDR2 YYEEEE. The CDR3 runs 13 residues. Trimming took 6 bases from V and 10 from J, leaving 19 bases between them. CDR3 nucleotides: TGTGCCAGCACCCAGATAGGGGGGACTACCTACACCTTC. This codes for CASTQIGGTTYTF.

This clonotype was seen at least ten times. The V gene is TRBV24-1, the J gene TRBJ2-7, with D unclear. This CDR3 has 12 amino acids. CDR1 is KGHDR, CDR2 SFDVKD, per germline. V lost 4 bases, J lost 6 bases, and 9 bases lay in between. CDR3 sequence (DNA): TGTGCCACCAGTGAAGGGCTCGGCGAGCAGTACTTC. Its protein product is CATSEGLGEQYF.

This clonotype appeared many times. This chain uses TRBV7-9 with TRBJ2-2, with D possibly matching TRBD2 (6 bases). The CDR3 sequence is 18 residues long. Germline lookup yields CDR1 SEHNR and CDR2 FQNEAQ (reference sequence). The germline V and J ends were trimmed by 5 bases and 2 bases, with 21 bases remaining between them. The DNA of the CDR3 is TGTGCCAGCAGCGGCCGGGTAACGGGACTCCATAACACCGGGGAGCTGTTTTTT. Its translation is CASSGRVTGLHNTGELFF.

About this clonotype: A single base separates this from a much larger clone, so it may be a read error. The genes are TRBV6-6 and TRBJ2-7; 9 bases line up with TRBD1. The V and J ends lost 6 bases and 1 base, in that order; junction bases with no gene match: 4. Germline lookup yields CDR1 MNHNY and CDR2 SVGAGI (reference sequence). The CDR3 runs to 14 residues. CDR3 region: CASREGQGSYEQYF. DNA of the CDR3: TGTGCCAGCAGAGAAGGACAGGGGTCCTACGAGCAGTACTTC.

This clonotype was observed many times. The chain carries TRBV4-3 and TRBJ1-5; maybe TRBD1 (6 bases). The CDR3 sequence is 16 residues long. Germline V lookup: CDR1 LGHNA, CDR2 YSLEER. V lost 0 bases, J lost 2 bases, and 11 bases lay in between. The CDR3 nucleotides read TGCGCCAGCAGCCAAGATACACAGGGAGGCAATCAGCCCCAGCATTTT. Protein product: CASSQDTQGGNQPQHF.

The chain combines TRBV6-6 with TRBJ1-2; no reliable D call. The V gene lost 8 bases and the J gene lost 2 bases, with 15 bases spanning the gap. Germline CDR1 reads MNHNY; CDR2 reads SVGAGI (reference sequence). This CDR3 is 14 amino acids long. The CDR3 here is CASALTSGNYGYTF. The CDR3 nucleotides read TGTGCCAGCGCCCTCACTAGCGGAAACTATGGCTACACCTTC.

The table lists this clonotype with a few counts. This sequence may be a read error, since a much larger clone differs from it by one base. In DNA, the CDR3 is TGTGCCAGCAGTCACTCGACTAGCGGGAGGGGAAACAATGAGCAGTTCTTC. Translated: CASSHSTSGRGNNEQFF. The chain links TRBV6-4 to TRBJ2-1, with 14 bases lining up with TRBD2. This CDR3 is 17 amino acids long. Germline V gene data show CDR1 as MRHNA and CDR2 as SNTAGT.

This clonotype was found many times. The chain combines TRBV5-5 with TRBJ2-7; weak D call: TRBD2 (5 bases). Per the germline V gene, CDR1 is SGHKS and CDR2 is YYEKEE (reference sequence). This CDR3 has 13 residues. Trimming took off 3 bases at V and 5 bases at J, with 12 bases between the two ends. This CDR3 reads CASSWRFGNEQYF. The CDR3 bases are TGTGCCAGCAGCTGGAGGTTTGGCAACGAGCAGTACTTC.

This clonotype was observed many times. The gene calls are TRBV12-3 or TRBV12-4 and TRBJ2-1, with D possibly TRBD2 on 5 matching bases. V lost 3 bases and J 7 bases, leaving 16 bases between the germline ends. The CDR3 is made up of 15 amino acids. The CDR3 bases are TGTGCCAGCAGTTTCGCGGCGAGGGTACGGAATGAGCAGTTCTTC. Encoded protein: CASSFAARVRNEQFF.

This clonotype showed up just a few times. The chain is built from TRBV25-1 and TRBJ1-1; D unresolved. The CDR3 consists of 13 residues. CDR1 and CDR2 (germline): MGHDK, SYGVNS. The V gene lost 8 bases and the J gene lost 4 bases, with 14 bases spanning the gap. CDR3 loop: CASRNAIVTEAFF. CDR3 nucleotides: TGTGCCAGCCGAAACGCCATCGTCACTGAAGCTTTCTTT.

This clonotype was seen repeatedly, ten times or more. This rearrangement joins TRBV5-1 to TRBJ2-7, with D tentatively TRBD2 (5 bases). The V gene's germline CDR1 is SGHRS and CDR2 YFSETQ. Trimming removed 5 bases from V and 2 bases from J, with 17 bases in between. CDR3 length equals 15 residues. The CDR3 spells CASSRTQALPYEQYF. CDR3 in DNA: TGCGCCAGCAGTCGGACTCAAGCCCTTCCCTACGAGCAGTACTTC.

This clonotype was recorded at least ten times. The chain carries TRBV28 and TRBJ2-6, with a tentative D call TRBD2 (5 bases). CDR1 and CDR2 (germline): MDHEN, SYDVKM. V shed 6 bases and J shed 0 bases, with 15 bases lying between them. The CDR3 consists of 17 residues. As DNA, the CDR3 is TGTGCCAGCAGCCTCCGGACCGGAGGCTCTGGGGCCAACGTCCTGACTTTC. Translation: CASSLRTGGSGANVLTF.

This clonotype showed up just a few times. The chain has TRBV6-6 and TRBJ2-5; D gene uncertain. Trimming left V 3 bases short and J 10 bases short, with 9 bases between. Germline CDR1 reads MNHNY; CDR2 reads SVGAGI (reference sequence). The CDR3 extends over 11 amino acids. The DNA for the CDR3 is TGTGCCAGCAGTTATATAGTCGGCCAGTACTTC. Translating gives CASSYIVGQYF.

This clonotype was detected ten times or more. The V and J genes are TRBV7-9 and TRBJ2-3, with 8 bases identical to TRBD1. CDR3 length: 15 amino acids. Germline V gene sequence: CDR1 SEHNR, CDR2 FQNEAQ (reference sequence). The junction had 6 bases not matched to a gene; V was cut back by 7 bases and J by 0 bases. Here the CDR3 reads CASKIGTGSTDTQYF. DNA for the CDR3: TGTGCCAGCAAAATAGGGACAGGCAGCACAGATACGCAGTATTTT. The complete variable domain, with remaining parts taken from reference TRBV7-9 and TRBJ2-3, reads DTGVSQNPRHKITKRGQNVTFRCDPISEHNRLYWYRQTLGQGPEFLTYFQNEAQLEKSRLLSDRFSAERPKGSFSTLEIQRTEQGDSAMYLCASKIGTGSTDTQYFGPGTRLTVL.

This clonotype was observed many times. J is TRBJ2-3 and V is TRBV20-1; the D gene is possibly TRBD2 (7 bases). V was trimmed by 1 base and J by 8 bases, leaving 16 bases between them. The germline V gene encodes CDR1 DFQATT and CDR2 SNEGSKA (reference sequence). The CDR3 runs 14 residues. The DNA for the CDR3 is TGCAGTGCTAGAGTTAGGGGGGGTATAGCTACGCAGTATTTT. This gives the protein CSARVRGGIATQYF.

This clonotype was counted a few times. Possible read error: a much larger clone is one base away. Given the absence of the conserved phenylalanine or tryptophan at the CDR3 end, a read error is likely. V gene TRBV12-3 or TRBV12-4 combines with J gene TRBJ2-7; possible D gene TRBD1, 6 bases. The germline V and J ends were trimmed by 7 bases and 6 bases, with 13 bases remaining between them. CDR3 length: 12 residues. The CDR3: CASTKTGFEQYL. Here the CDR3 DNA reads TGTGCCAGCACCAAAACAGGGTTCGAGCAGTACCTC.

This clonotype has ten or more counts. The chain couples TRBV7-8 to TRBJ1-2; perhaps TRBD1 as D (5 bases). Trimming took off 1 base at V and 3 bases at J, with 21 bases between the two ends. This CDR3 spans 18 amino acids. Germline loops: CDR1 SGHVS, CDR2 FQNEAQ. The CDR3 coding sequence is TGTGCCAGCAGCTTAGTTCGGTTCCTGGGGCAGGGAGACTATGGCTACACCTTC. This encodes CASSLVRFLGQGDYGYTF. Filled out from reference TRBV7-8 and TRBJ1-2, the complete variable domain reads GAGVSQSPRYKVAKRGQDVALRCDPISGHVSLFWYQQALGQGPEFLTYFQNEAQLDKSGLPSDRFFAERPEGSVSTLKIQRTQQEDSAVYLCASSLVRFLGQGDYGYTFGSGTRLTVV.

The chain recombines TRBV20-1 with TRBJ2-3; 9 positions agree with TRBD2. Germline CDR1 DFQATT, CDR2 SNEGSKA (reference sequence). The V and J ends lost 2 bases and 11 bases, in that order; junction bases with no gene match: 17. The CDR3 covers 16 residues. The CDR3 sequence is CSARLIAGASNNEQYF. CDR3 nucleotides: TGCAGTGCTAGATTAATAGCGGGAGCGTCGAACAATGAGCAGTATTTT.

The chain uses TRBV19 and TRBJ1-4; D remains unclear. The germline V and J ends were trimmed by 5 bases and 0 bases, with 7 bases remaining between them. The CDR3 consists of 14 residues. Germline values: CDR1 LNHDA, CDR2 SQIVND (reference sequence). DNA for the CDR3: TGTGCCAGTAGTCGAGCCACAACTAATGAAAAACTGTTTTTT. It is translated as CASSRATTNEKLFF. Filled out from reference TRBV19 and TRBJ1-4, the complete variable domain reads DGGITQSPKYLFRKEGQNVTLSCEQNLNHDAMYWYRQDPGQGLRLIYYSQIVNDFQKGDIAEGYSVSREKKESFPLTVTSAQKNPTAFYLCASSRATTNEKLFFGSGTQLSVL.

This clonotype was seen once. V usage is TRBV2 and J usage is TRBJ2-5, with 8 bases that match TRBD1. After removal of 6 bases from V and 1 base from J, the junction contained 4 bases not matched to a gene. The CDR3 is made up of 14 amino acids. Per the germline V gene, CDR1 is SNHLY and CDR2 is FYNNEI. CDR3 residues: CASRVDRAQETQYF. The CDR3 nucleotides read TGTGCCAGCAGGGTGGACAGGGCCCAAGAGACCCAGTACTTC.

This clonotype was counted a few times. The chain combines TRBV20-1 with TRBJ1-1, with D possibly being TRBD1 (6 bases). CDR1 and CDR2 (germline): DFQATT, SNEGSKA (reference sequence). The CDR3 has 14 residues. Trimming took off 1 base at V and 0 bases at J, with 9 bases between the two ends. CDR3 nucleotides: TGCAGTGCTAGAGCCGGGGACATGAACACTGAAGCTTTCTTT. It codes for CSARAGDMNTEAFF.